This T cell receptor (beta chain) was captured in a study of post-analysis software for immune sequencing data. The overall study: Included among the disease courses, which were recorded for the cohort, were relapsing-remitting, secondary progressive and progressive-relapsing multiple sclerosis.

The sample holds a few counts of this clonotype. Unique molecular identifiers tagged the TCR beta cDNA libraries. TCRdb re-analysed the PCR reads in MiXCR, keeping a single row per CDR3 protein. Counted here are roughly 870,000 distinct CDR3 sequences, roughly half occurring once; the ten biggest clones make up 4.6%. Sequenced input: blood. The source is a girl between 5 and 17 years old with multiple sclerosis.

The CDR3 loop reads CSATPLAGGSYNEQFF. The CDR3 DNA reads as TGCAGTGCTACCCCCCTAGCGGGAGGCTCCTACAATGAGCAGTTCTTC. The V and J genes are TRBV20-1 and TRBJ2-1; 11 bases map to TRBD2. V gave up 4 bases and J gave up 0 bases; unmatched junction bases: 5. Germline assignment: CDR1 DFQATT and CDR2 SNEGSKA (reference sequence). The CDR3 has 16 residues.